This record concerns one T cell receptor (beta chain) sequence. Germline CDR1 is SGHDN and CDR2 is FVKESK. Between the trimmed V and J ends, which lost 2 bases and 4 bases, there was a span of 17 bases. CDR3 length: 16 amino acids. Both 60 Vbeta primers and 13 Jbeta primers went into the PCR. The table came from immunoSEQ multiplex PCR; TCRdb's copy has only in-frame clones and leaves some out. There are 90,000 to 150,000 clones in the sample; more than 60% occur only once, and more than 8% lies in the top ten. The record originates from a study of cytomegalovirus exposure and HLA in healthy donors. The sample consisted of PBMCs. The clonotype originates from a middle-aged man in good health and CMV-seropositive. The chain uses TRBV14 and TRBJ2-5; D possibly corresponds to TRBD2 (5 bases). The CDR3 nucleotides read TGTGCCAGCAGCCAAAGACGAGGGCTAGGGAGAGAGACCCAGTACTTC. This sequence encodes CASSQRRGLGRETQYF.